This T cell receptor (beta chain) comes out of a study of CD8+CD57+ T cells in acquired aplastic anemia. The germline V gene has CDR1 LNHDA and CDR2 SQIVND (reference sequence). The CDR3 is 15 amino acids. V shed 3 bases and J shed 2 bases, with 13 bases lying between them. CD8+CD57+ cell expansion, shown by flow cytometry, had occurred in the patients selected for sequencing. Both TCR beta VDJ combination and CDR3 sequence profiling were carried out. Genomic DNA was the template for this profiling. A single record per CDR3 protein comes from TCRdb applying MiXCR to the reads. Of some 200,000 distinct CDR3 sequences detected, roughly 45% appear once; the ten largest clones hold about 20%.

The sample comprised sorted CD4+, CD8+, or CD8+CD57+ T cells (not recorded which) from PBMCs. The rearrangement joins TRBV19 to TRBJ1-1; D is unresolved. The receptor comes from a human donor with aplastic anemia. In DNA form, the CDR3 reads TGTGCCAGTAGTATTGGGTCCAGCCTCAACACTGAAGCTTTCTTT. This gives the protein CASSIGSSLNTEAFF.